A single TCR beta chain is shown here with its context. Its cognate antigen is unknown. These data come from a study of Ad26.COV2.S vaccination and SARS-CoV-2 variants. As for the study in general: Ad26.COV2.S was injected intramuscularly once or twice, 56 days apart. Study findings and constraints: Reported post-vaccination CD8+ and CD4+ T cell responses to spike showed substantial breadth. From the TCR breadth and depth analyses, total T cell responses may have been underestimated.

The treatment was: around 19 received Ad26.COV2.S at low or high dose, single or two shots; 5 received placebo; per-sample allocation not given. Repertoires come from day 63 after the first vaccine or placebo injection. The donor was a Boston adult aged 18-55 years. Generated by immunoSEQ multiplex PCR, the TCRdb table keeps only in-frame clones and is missing some. In the table there are some 410,000 clones, about 90% of which are singletons. The germline CDR1 and CDR2 sequences are MNHEY and SVGAGI. The CDR3 spans 13 residues. V was trimmed by 0 bases and J by 6 bases, leaving 7 bases between them. The receptor was derived from a person between 18 and 65 years old who received the Ad26.COV2.S COVID-19 vaccine or a placebo. The input for sequencing was peripheral blood, taken in a trial of Ad26.COV2.S vaccine versus placebo. The rearrangement uses TRBV6-5 and TRBJ2-3; D uncertain. The CDR3, as DNA: TGTGCCAGCAGTTACTCGATACCCGATACGCAGTATTTT. Translation: CASSYSIPDTQYF.